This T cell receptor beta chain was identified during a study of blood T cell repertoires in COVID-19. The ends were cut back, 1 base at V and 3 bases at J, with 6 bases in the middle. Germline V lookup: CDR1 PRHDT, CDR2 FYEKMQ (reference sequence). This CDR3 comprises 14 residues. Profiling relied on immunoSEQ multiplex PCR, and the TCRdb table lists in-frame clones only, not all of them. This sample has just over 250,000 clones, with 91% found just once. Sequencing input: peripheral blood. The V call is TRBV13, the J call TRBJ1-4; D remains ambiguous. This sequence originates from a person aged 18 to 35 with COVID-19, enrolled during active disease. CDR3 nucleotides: TGTGCCAGCAGCTTAGCAGGTTCTAATGAAAAACTGTTTTTT. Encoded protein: CASSLAGSNEKLFF. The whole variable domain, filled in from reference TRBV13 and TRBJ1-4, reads AAGVIQSPRHLIKEKRETATLKCYPIPRHDTVYWYQQGPGQDPQFLISFYEKMQSDKGSIPDRFSAQQFSDYHSELNMSSLELGDSALYFCASSLAGSNEKLFFGSGTQLSVL.